This T cell receptor beta chain was captured by sequencing in a study of blood T cells in healthy people across ages. Study-wide results and limits: Diversity of TCR beta per million T cells declined in a roughly linear way with age. Long-lived and aged donors differed, with more naive CD4+ cells and higher diversity in the long-lived. Any changes in expanded clonotypes were possibly confounded, as donor CMV status remained unknown.

Next came a second PCR, run for about 6 to 12 cycles, which used a sample-barcoded 5' primer along with a J-beta primer mix. Every sample gave at least 3 million paired-end reads containing CDR3. TCRdb reprocessed the 5' RACE reads via MiXCR and lists one record per CDR3 protein. The table lists over 1,500,000 distinct CDR3 sequences, roughly 50% of them singletons. With regard to this clonotype: As yet, its antigen is unknown.

V was pared by 6 bases and J by 9 bases, with 13 bases of the junction left unmatched. Germline V gives CDR1 PRHDT, CDR2 FYEKMQ (reference sequence). The CDR3 runs 14 residues. This clonotype originated in a woman in her forties in good health. The chain employs TRBV13 and TRBJ2-5; 7 positions agree with TRBD1. The material sequenced was blood. The CDR3, as DNA: TGTGCCAGCAGGGTGCGACAGGGTCAGTGGTCCCAGTACTTC. It encodes CASRVRQGQWSQYF. Based on the CDR3 plus reference TRBV13 and TRBJ2-5, the full variable domain is AAGVIQSPRHLIKEKRETATLKCYPIPRHDTVYWYQQGPGQDPQFLISFYEKMQSDKGSIPDRFSAQQFSDYHSELNMSSLELGDSALYFCASRVRQGQWSQYFGPGTRLLVL.